Below are 15 T cell receptor beta chains sequenced from a single sample in a study of blood T cell repertoires in COVID-19 (TCRdb year 2020). The method was the immunoSEQ multiplex PCR assay. The clones in this table, taken by TCRdb from immuneACCESS, are in-frame only. Not every clone is retained; where verified, under half of the shortfall comes from an unresolved V gene, and the cause of the rest is unknown. Present in this sample are 250,000 to 350,000 clones, around 88% of which were seen just once. Clones ranked in the top ten supply approximately 6% of the sample. Source material: PBMCs or T cells enriched from blood (not recorded which). The origin of the receptors is a woman in her forties who had recovered from COVID-19.

The rearrangement links TRBV18 to TRBJ1-1; 7 nucleotides line up with TRBD1. With V trimmed by 3 bases and J by 3 bases, 4 bases remained unmatched. This CDR3 is 14 amino acids long. CDR1 and CDR2 from the germline V gene are KGHSH and LQKENI. CDR3 region: CASSPGQRYTEAFF. CDR3 nucleotide sequence: TGTGCCAGCTCACCGGGACAGAGGTACACTGAAGCTTTCTTT.

This chain joins TRBV28 and TRBJ2-5; TRBD2 matches at 10 bases. V gave up 6 bases and J gave up 1 base; unmatched junction bases: 5. The CDR3 has 15 amino acids. Germline assignment: CDR1 MDHEN and CDR2 SYDVKM. CDR3 amino acids: CASRPAGGFQETQYF. Here the CDR3 DNA reads TGTGCCAGCAGACCAGCGGGAGGGTTCCAAGAGACCCAGTACTTC.

The chain is built from TRBV6-5 and TRBJ2-7; 12 nucleotides agree with TRBD1. The J segment lost 7 bases and the V segment lost 5 bases, leaving 9 bases of the junction unmatched. This CDR3 comprises 15 residues. Germline CDR1 and CDR2: MNHEY and SVGAGI. The CDR3: CASSPLGQGAMEQYF. DNA of the CDR3: TGTGCCAGCAGTCCCCTGGGACAGGGGGCAATGGAGCAGTACTTC.

This clone came up once. This chain connects TRBV24-1 to TRBJ1-1; 9 bases are shared with TRBD1. Germline-derived CDR1 and CDR2 are KGHDR and SFDVKD. J was trimmed by 5 bases and V by 3 bases; bases with no gene match: 6. CDR3 length: 15 amino acids. The CDR3 DNA reads TGTGCCACCAGTGATGAAACAGGGGGCGAGACTGAAGCTTTCTTT. Translation: CATSDETGGETEAFF.

This chain uses TRBV6-5 with TRBJ1-1; D might be TRBD1 (6 bases). This CDR3 region has 13 residues. Trimming removed 2 bases at V and 4 bases at J, with 8 bases between. Germline CDR1 reads MNHEY; CDR2 reads SVGAGI. The CDR3 sequence is CASSYRGGTEAFF. Here the CDR3 DNA reads TGTGCCAGCAGTTACAGAGGGGGCACTGAAGCTTTCTTT.

This rearrangement joins TRBV29-1 to TRBJ2-1, with D tentatively TRBD1 (6 bases). The CDR3 is made up of 15 amino acids. The V end lost 0 bases, the J end lost 4 bases, and 13 bases lay between the germline ends. Germline V gives CDR1 SQVTM, CDR2 ANQGSEA. Written as DNA, the CDR3 is TGCAGCGTTGAAGATCCTGGGACACCTTACAATGAGCAGTTCTTC. This encodes CSVEDPGTPYNEQFF.

This rearrangement joins TRBV24-1 to TRBJ1-2, with TRBD1 matching over 9 bases. CDR3 length: 14 amino acids. Germline loops: CDR1 KGHDR, CDR2 SFDVKD. Losses at the gene ends were 6 bases for V and 4 bases for J; bases not matched to a gene: 5. CDR3 DNA: TGTGCCACCAGTCCGCGACAGGGGGTCTATGGCTACACCTTC. Protein sequence: CATSPRQGVYGYTF.

The V gene is TRBV16, the J gene TRBJ2-2; TRBD2 agrees at 8 bases. The germline V gene encodes CDR1 KGHSY and CDR2 FQNENV. V was pared by 5 bases and J by 4 bases, with 3 bases of the junction left unmatched. The length of the CDR3 is 14 residues. CDR3 amino acids: CASSYGRATGELFF. Here the CDR3 DNA reads TGTGCCAGCAGCTACGGGAGGGCCACCGGGGAGCTGTTTTTT.

The chain joins TRBV6-5 to TRBJ1-1; 11 nucleotides match TRBD1. V dropped 4 bases and J dropped 4; count of bases not matched to a gene: 5. This CDR3 region has 15 residues. Germline V gives CDR1 MNHEY, CDR2 SVGAGI. CDR3 in amino acids: CASSLTGTGGTEAFF. The CDR3, as DNA: TGTGCCAGCAGTTTGACCGGGACAGGGGGCACTGAAGCTTTCTTT.

The V and J genes are TRBV6-2 or TRBV6-3 and TRBJ1-3; D gene unclear. The CDR3 runs 16 residues. Germline CDR1 and CDR2: MNHEY and SVGEGT. Trimming took 0 bases from V and 0 from J, leaving 9 bases between them. The CDR3 coding sequence is TGTGCCAGCAGTTACTCGCCCTCGCGCTCTGGAAACACCATATATTTT. Amino acid sequence: CASSYSPSRSGNTIYF.

The V and J genes are TRBV7-9 and TRBJ1-4; D remains ambiguous. The germline V and J ends were trimmed by 4 bases and 5 bases, with 14 bases remaining between them. CDR1 SEHNR and CDR2 FQNEAQ come from the germline V gene (reference sequence). This CDR3 spans 15 amino acids. Here the CDR3 reads CASSSPRQPNEKLFF. CDR3 coding DNA: TGTGCCAGCAGCTCCCCCAGGCAACCCAATGAAAAACTGTTTTTT.

The chain is built from TRBV11-2 and TRBJ2-7, with unresolved D. The CDR3 has 14 amino acids. With 5 bases removed from V and 5 bases from J, the gap between germline ends came to 16 bases. The germline V gene encodes CDR1 SGHAT and CDR2 FQNNGV. The CDR3 nucleotides read TGTGCCAGCAGCATAAGACGCGATGGAGACGAGCAGTACTTC. Translation gives CASSIRRDGDEQYF.

By sample fraction, this clone is medium-sized. The chain combines TRBV5-1 with TRBJ2-7; 7 nucleotides align to TRBD1. Looked up from germline, CDR1 is SGHRS and CDR2 is YFSETQ. The CDR3 loop spans 15 amino acids. J gave up 4 bases and V 4 bases, and 11 bases lay outside the gene matches. The CDR3 nucleotides are TGCGCCAGCAGCCCGCGACAGGGTCTGTCGTACGAGCAGTACTTC. Translated, it gives CASSPRQGLSYEQYF.

The rearrangement uses TRBV6-6 and TRBJ1-6; the match to TRBD1 covers 7 bases. Germline V lookup: CDR1 MNHNY, CDR2 SVGAGI (reference sequence). Trimming cost V 2 bases and J 7 bases; bases outside gene matches: 2. This CDR3 comprises 14 residues. CDR3 sequence: CASSYRGQNSPLHF. The DNA of the CDR3 is TGTGCCAGCAGTTACAGGGGGCAAAATTCACCCCTCCACTTT.

As for this clone: Other DNA sequences within the sample encode an identical CDR3. The rearrangement links TRBV28 to TRBJ1-5; D is unclear. The CDR3 extends over 12 amino acids. The germline V and J ends were trimmed by 1 base and 6 bases, with 4 bases remaining between them. The germline V gene has CDR1 MDHEN and CDR2 SYDVKM. The CDR3 sequence: CASSLSGQPQHF. CDR3 nucleotide sequence: TGTGCCAGCAGTTTATCGGGTCAGCCCCAGCATTTT.